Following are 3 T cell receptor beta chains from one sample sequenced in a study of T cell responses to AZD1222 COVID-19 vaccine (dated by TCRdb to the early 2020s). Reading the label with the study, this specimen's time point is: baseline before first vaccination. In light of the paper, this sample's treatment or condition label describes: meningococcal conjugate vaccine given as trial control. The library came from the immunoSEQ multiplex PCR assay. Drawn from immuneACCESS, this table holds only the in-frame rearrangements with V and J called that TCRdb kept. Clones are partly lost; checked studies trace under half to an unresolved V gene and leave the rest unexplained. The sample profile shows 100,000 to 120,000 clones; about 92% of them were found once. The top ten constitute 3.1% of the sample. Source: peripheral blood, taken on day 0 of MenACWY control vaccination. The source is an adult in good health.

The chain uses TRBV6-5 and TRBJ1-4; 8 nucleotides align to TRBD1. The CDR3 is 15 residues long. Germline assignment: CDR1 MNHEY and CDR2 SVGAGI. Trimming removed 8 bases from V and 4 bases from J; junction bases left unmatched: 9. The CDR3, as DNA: TGTGCCAGCGGGCGCAGGGGGCAGGTTAATGAAAAACTGTTTTTT. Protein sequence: CASGRRGQVNEKLFF.

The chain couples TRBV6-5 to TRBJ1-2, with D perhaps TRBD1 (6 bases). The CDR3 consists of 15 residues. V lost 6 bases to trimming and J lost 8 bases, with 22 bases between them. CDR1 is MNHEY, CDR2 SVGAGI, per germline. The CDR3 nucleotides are TGTGCCAGCAGATCAACTCACGAACGGACAGTCGGCTACACCTTC. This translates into CASRSTHERTVGYTF.

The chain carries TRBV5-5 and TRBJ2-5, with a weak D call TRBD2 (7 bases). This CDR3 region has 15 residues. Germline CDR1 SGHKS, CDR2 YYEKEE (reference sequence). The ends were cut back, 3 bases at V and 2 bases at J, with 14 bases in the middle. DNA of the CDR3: TGTGCCAGCAGCTACGCGGGGGCTAATCAAGAGACCCAGTACTTC. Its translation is CASSYAGANQETQYF. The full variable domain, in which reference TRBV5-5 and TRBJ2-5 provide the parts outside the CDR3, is DAGVTQSPTHLIKTRGQQVTLRCSPISGHKSVSWYQQVLGQGPQFIFQYYEKEERGRGNFPDRFSARQFPNYSSELNVNALLLGDSALYLCASSYAGANQETQYFGPGTRLLVL.